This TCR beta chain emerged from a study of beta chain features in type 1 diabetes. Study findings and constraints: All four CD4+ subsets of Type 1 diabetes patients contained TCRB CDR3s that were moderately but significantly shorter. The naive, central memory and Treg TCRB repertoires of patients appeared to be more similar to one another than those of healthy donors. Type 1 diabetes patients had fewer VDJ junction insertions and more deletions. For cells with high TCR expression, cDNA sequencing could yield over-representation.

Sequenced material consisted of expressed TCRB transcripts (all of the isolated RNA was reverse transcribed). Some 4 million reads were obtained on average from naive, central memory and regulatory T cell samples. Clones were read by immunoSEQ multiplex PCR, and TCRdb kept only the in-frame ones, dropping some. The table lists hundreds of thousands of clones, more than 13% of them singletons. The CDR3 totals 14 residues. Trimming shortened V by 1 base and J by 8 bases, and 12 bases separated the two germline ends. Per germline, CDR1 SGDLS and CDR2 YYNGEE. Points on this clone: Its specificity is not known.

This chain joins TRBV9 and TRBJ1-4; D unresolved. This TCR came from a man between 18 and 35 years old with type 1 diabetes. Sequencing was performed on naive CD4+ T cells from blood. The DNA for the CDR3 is TGTGCCAGCAGCGTATCTCCGGTTGGGGAAAAACTGTTTTTT. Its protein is CASSVSPVGEKLFF.